The following is a T cell receptor beta chain sequence with its context. This entry comes from a study of OX40 agonist ivuxolimab in advanced cancers. Study summary: Hepatocellular carcinoma, melanoma, renal cell or head and neck cancer was diagnosed in the dose-escalation patients.

Germline V gene data show CDR1 as SNHLY and CDR2 as FYNNEI. V lost 7 bases and J lost 2; bases outside the gene matches: 5. The CDR3 length is 15 residues. Sequencing was performed with immunoSEQ multiplex PCR; in TCRdb, only in-frame clones are kept and a portion is missing. The data show tens of thousands of clones, with more than 80% seen just once and around 1% held by the top ten. V is TRBV2 and J is TRBJ2-5, with 12 bases aligning to TRBD2. This TCR derives from an adult with an advanced solid tumor such as melanoma, head and neck, liver or kidney cancer. The sequencing here drew on CD4+ or CD8+ T cells sorted from blood, taken in a trial of the OX40 agonist ivuxolimab. The CDR3 DNA reads as TGTGCCAGCACCAAGACTAGCGGGGGTCAAGAGACCCAGTACTTC. Amino acid sequence: CASTKTSGGQETQYF.